Below are 19 T cell receptor beta chains sequenced from a single sample in a study of early T cells in non-severe SARS-CoV-2 infection. MiXCR was run by TCRdb on the 5' RACE reads, yielding one entry per CDR3 protein. The data show 50,000 to 70,000 distinct CDR3 sequences, about 7.7% seen once. Sequenced material: whole blood. The receptors originated from an adult who was a healthcare worker with PCR-confirmed SARS-CoV-2 infection or an uninfected control (not recorded which).

The chain recombines TRBV7-9 with TRBJ2-7, with D possibly being TRBD1 (5 bases). The V end lost 1 base, the J end lost 0 bases, and 13 bases lay between the germline ends. CDR3 length: 16 amino acids. Germline V gene data show CDR1 as SEHNR and CDR2 as FQNEAQ (reference sequence). The CDR3 protein is CASSLGLGRSSYEQYF. The CDR3 DNA is TGTGCCAGCAGCTTAGGTCTGGGGCGAAGCTCCTACGAGCAGTACTTC.

This clonotype appeared many times. V and J are TRBV2 and TRBJ2-7; tentative D call: TRBD1 (6 bases). This CDR3 is 12 amino acids long. Trimming removed 7 bases from V and 1 base from J, with 8 bases in between. Germline CDR1 and CDR2: SNHLY and FYNNEI. Here the CDR3 reads CASIGGSYEQYF. The CDR3 nucleotides read TGTGCCAGCATAGGGGGATCCTACGAGCAGTACTTC.

This clonotype was detected a few times. The rearrangement uses TRBV7-9 and TRBJ2-3; D is perhaps TRBD1 or TRBD2 (5 bases each). Germline CDR1 SEHNR, CDR2 FQNEAQ (reference sequence). The CDR3 contains 15 residues. V lost 3 bases and J lost 4, with 14 bases in between. The CDR3 sequence is CASSFRGRGADTQYF. CDR3 coding DNA: TGTGCCAGCAGCTTCCGAGGAAGAGGGGCAGATACGCAGTATTTT. The full variable domain, its missing parts supplied by reference TRBV7-9 and TRBJ2-3, is DTGVSQNPRHKITKRGQNVTFRCDPISEHNRLYWYRQTLGQGPEFLTYFQNEAQLEKSRLLSDRFSAERPKGSFSTLEIQRTEQGDSAMYLCASSFRGRGADTQYFGPGTRLTVL.

The rearrangement uses TRBV27 and TRBJ2-7, with D perhaps matching TRBD2 (6 bases). CDR1 and CDR2 (germline): MNHEY, SMNVEV (reference sequence). This CDR3 spans 15 amino acids. V was cut by 7 bases and J by 0 bases, with 16 bases left in between. In DNA, the CDR3 is TGTGCCAGCACCGGAGGGCCGGAGAGCTCCTACGAGCAGTACTTC. Encoded protein: CASTGGPESSYEQYF.

This clonotype was seen repeatedly, ten times or more. The genes are TRBV4-1 and TRBJ1-1; 9 bases are a match to TRBD1. After removal of 4 bases from V and 0 bases from J, the junction contained 6 bases not matched to a gene. Per the germline V gene, CDR1 is MGHRA and CDR2 is YSYEKL. This CDR3 has 16 residues. The CDR3 sequence is CASSPRDRAMNTEAFF. The CDR3 DNA reads TGCGCCAGCAGCCCCCGGGACAGGGCTATGAACACTGAAGCTTTCTTT.

CDR3 residues: CSGQGVANEKLFF. CDR3 nucleotide sequence: TGCAGCGGCCAGGGAGTTGCTAATGAAAAACTGTTTTTT. The J gene is TRBJ1-4, the V gene TRBV29-1; tentatively, D is TRBD1 (5 bases). The CDR3 spans 13 residues. Trimming left V 7 bases short and J 3 bases short, with 12 bases between. Germline values: CDR1 SQVTM, CDR2 ANQGSEA. Variable domain in full (rest from reference TRBV29-1 and TRBJ1-4): SAVISQKPSRDICQRGTSLTIQCQVDSQVTMMFWYRQQPGQSLTLIATANQGSEATYESGFVIDKFPISRPNLTFSTLTVSNMSPEDSSIYLCSGQGVANEKLFFGSGTQLSVL.

This clonotype was seen at least ten times. The chain has TRBV6-5 and TRBJ2-7, with 11 bases matching TRBD2. This CDR3 has 15 residues. Germline CDR1 is MNHEY and CDR2 is SVGAGI. J was trimmed by 2 bases and V by 2 bases; bases with no gene match: 2. CDR3 residues: CASSYGTSGTYEQYF. The CDR3 bases are TGTGCCAGCAGTTACGGGACTAGCGGCACCTACGAGCAGTACTTC.

This clonotype has a count of ten or more. The chain carries TRBV20-1 and TRBJ2-2, with 7 bases matching TRBD1. Germline V gene lookup returns CDR1 DFQATT and CDR2 SNEGSKA (reference sequence). There are 18 residues in the CDR3. The V gene end was trimmed by 5 bases and the J gene end by 2 bases; junction bases not matched to a gene: 17. The CDR3 reads CSARPPLGRGPNTGELFF. Written as DNA, the CDR3 is TGCAGTGCTCGACCACCCCTCGGAAGGGGGCCTAACACCGGGGAGCTGTTTTTT.

The sample holds many counts of this clonotype. The chain joins TRBV28 to TRBJ2-7; D is possibly TRBD2 (6 bases). Germline CDR1 is MDHEN and CDR2 is SYDVKM. The CDR3 is 14 amino acids. The V gene lost 7 bases and the J gene lost 4 bases, with 17 bases spanning the gap. The chain's CDR3 is CASTPGLANYEQYF. CDR3 sequence (DNA): TGTGCCAGCACGCCGGGACTCGCGAATTACGAGCAGTACTTC.

This clonotype was seen at least ten times. The chain carries TRBV10-2 and TRBJ2-7; TRBD1 agrees at 9 bases. Looked up from germline, CDR1 is WSHSY and CDR2 is SAAADI. V lost 2 bases, J lost 3 bases, and 5 bases stayed unmatched. The CDR3 covers 15 residues. The CDR3 loop reads CASSETGTGFYEQYF. Written as DNA, the CDR3 is TGCGCCAGCAGTGAGACCGGGACAGGGTTCTACGAGCAGTACTTC.

This clonotype appeared many times. The chain links TRBV15 to TRBJ2-1, with 10 nucleotides matching TRBD2. The CDR3 is 16 residues long. Trimming took 2 bases from V and 3 from J; bases not matched to a gene: 4. Looked up from germline, CDR1 is LNHNV and CDR2 is YYDKDF (reference sequence). For the CDR3, the DNA is TGTGCCACCAGCAGACCAACTAGCGGGATCTACAATGAGCAGTTCTTC. Its translation: CATSRPTSGIYNEQFF.

This clonotype has a count of ten or more. The J gene is TRBJ2-5, the V gene TRBV29-1; 8 bases are a match to TRBD1. In germline, CDR1 is SQVTM, CDR2 ANQGSEA. Trimming cost V 6 bases and J 5 bases; bases outside gene matches: 8. CDR3 length: 13 amino acids. As DNA, the CDR3 is TGCAGCGTATGGACAGGGCTGAGGGAGACCCAGTACTTC. Amino acids: CSVWTGLRETQYF.

Many counts were recorded for this clonotype. The V and J genes are TRBV28 and TRBJ2-4, with D possibly TRBD1 on 6 matching bases. V was pared by 5 bases and J by 14 bases, with 16 bases between. Germline CDR1 reads MDHEN; CDR2 reads SYDVKM. The CDR3 runs 12 residues. The CDR3: CASSPFGQSEYF. DNA for the CDR3: TGTGCCAGCAGTCCCTTTGGACAGAGTGAGTACTTC.

This clonotype was detected many times. This chain links TRBV7-9 with TRBJ2-1, with TRBD2 as a possible D gene (5 bases). The CDR3 loop spans 11 amino acids. Germline V lookup: CDR1 SEHNR, CDR2 FQNEAQ (reference sequence). Trimming cost V 11 bases and J 3 bases, with 8 bases left between them. In DNA form, the CDR3 reads TGTGCCGGAGACTACTACAATGAGCAGTTCTTC. This sequence encodes CAGDYYNEQFF.

There are many counts of this clonotype. The V call is TRBV6-2 or TRBV6-3, the J call TRBJ2-6, with D perhaps matching TRBD2 (6 bases). Trimming pared 6 bases from V and 1 base from J, leaving 10 bases between. Germline CDR1 MNHEY, CDR2 SVGEGT. The CDR3 runs to 15 residues. The DNA of the CDR3 is TGTGCCAGCAGCCGCGGGGCATCTGGGGCCAACGTCCTGACTTTC. Its protein product is CASSRGASGANVLTF.

This clonotype was recorded a few times. This chain joins TRBV5-1 and TRBJ2-7, with D perhaps matching TRBD1 or TRBD2 (6 bases each). Trimming stripped 0 bases from V and 7 bases from J, with 17 bases between. CDR1 and CDR2 from the germline V gene are SGHRS and YFSETQ. This CDR3 has 15 residues. The CDR3 spells CASSLDAAGAGEQYF. As DNA, the CDR3 is TGCGCCAGCAGCTTGGACGCGGCAGGGGCGGGAGAGCAGTACTTC.

This clonotype was counted at least ten times. The V call is TRBV7-9, the J call TRBJ2-7; the D is unclear. Trimming removed 5 bases at V and 5 bases at J, with 10 bases between. The CDR3 covers 12 residues. Germline values: CDR1 SEHNR, CDR2 FQNEAQ (reference sequence). CDR3 bases: TGTGCCAGCAGCCTTGGACCCGACGAGCAGTACTTC. Protein sequence: CASSLGPDEQYF.

This clonotype was counted many times. The gene calls are TRBV10-1 and TRBJ2-6, with TRBD2 as a possible D gene (5 bases). Germline-derived CDR1 and CDR2 are WNHNN and SYGVQD (reference sequence). This CDR3 spans 15 amino acids. With 2 bases removed from V and 7 bases from J, the gap between germline ends came to 12 bases. CDR3 coding DNA: TGCGCCAGCAGTGAGGCCCTCGGGGAAGCCAACGTCCTGACTTTC. It is translated as CASSEALGEANVLTF.

There are a few counts of this clonotype. The chain carries TRBV30 and TRBJ1-6; 8 bases fit TRBD1. CDR1 is GTSNPN, CDR2 SVGIG, per germline (reference sequence). The CDR3 contains 14 residues. V shed 1 base and J 13 bases; nucleotides not matched to a gene: 9. CDR3 sequence: CAWSDHLQGVPLHF. In DNA form, the CDR3 reads TGTGCCTGGAGTGACCACCTACAGGGGGTCCCCCTCCACTTT.